Following are 24 T cell receptor beta chains from one sample sequenced in a study of CD8 T cell repertoires and HIV-1 epitope variants. Their specific antigens are unknown. This table comes from immunoSEQ multiplex PCR, and its TCRdb copy is limited to in-frame clones, with some not included. The sample holds 2,500 to 3,500 clones, 65% to 70% seen once. Sequences were obtained from cultured CD8+ T cells derived from PBMCs. The receptors here all came from a male donor with HIV.

The chain links TRBV28 to TRBJ2-3, with unresolved D. The germline V gene has CDR1 MDHEN and CDR2 SYDVKM. Deletions cut 6 bases from V and 0 bases from J, with 10 bases between. This CDR3 has 14 amino acids. The DNA of the CDR3 is TGTGCCAGCAGGGTTATCGGGAGCACAGATACGCAGTATTTT. Its protein is CASRVIGSTDTQYF.

The V call is TRBV19, the J call TRBJ1-1, with 7 bases lining up with TRBD1. Trimming took 3 bases from V and 3 from J; bases not matched to a gene: 4. Germline CDR1 is LNHDA and CDR2 is SQIVND (reference sequence). The CDR3 is made up of 14 amino acids. CDR3 in DNA: TGTGCCAGTAGTATCGGCAGGGGGGACACTGAAGCTTTCTTT. It specifies CASSIGRGDTEAFF.

The chain couples TRBV7-9 to TRBJ1-4; the match to TRBD1 covers 7 bases. This CDR3 is 15 amino acids long. V trimming: 3 bases; J trimming: 3 bases; junction bases outside the gene matches: 4. Germline CDR1 SEHNR, CDR2 FQNEAQ (reference sequence). CDR3 sequence (DNA): TGTGCCAGCAGCTTTCCGGGACAGCCTAATGAAAAACTGTTTTTT. The encoded protein is CASSFPGQPNEKLFF. Based on the CDR3 plus reference TRBV7-9 and TRBJ1-4, the full variable domain is DTGVSQNPRHKITKRGQNVTFRCDPISEHNRLYWYRQTLGQGPEFLTYFQNEAQLEKSRLLSDRFSAERPKGSFSTLEIQRTEQGDSAMYLCASSFPGQPNEKLFFGSGTQLSVL.

This clone appeared a single time. The V gene is TRBV5-6, the J gene TRBJ2-7, with a weak D call TRBD1 (5 bases). The CDR3 spans 16 residues. Trimming cost V 4 bases and J 2 bases, with 19 bases left between them. Germline V gene lookup returns CDR1 SGHDT and CDR2 YYEEEE. The CDR3 DNA reads TGTGCCAGCAGCCACACAGTGGGGCAGTTAACCTACGAGCAGTACTTC. Protein: CASSHTVGQLTYEQYF.

The CDR3 loop reads CASSAFGQGNTYEQYF. CDR3 bases: TGTGCCAGCAGTGCCTTCGGACAGGGGAATACCTACGAGCAGTACTTC. The chain combines TRBV28 with TRBJ2-7; 9 bases match TRBD1. Losses at the gene ends were 5 bases for V and 2 bases for J; bases not matched to a gene: 10. The germline V gene encodes CDR1 MDHEN and CDR2 SYDVKM. This CDR3 comprises 16 residues. Together with reference TRBV28 and TRBJ2-7, the CDR3 gives the full variable domain: DVKVTQSSRYLVKRTGEKVFLECVQDMDHENMFWYRQDPGLGLRLIYFSYDVKMKEKGDIPEGYSVSREKKERFSLILESASTNQTSMYLCASSAFGQGNTYEQYFGPGTRLTVT.

The chain links TRBV5-1 to TRBJ1-1; D is undetermined. Trimming pared 0 bases from V and 1 base from J, leaving 7 bases between. The CDR3 covers 14 residues. Per the germline V gene, CDR1 is SGHRS and CDR2 is YFSETQ. As DNA, the CDR3 is TGCGCCAGCAGCTTGGACACCGGGAACACTGAAGCTTTCTTT. This sequence encodes CASSLDTGNTEAFF.

Written as DNA, the CDR3 is TGTGCCAGCAGTGACTCGCGGGGGGGCACAGATACGCAGTATTTT. This translates into CASSDSRGGTDTQYF. The chain couples TRBV6-4 to TRBJ2-3, with 8 bases matching TRBD2. Per the germline V gene, CDR1 is MRHNA and CDR2 is SNTAGT. The CDR3 runs to 15 residues. The junction had 0 bases not matched to a gene; V was cut back by 0 bases and J by 1 base.

This chain uses TRBV10-3 with TRBJ2-7, with D perhaps TRBD1 (5 bases). Trimming stripped 8 bases from V and 5 bases from J, with 13 bases between. The germline CDR1 and CDR2 sequences are ENHRY and SYGVKD. The CDR3 runs 12 residues. DNA of the CDR3: TGTGCCATCGAAGGAGACAGTCACGAGCAGTACTTC. It translates to CAIEGDSHEQYF.

The V gene is TRBV7-8, the J gene TRBJ2-7; tentatively, D is TRBD1 (5 bases). V lost 5 bases and J lost 0, with 8 bases in between. CDR3 size: 13 residues. Germline V CDR1 and CDR2: SGHVS, FQNEAQ. Here the CDR3 DNA reads TGTGCCAGCAGCGCCGACAGCTCCTACGAGCAGTACTTC. It yields the protein CASSADSSYEQYF.

CDR3 nucleotide sequence: TGTGCCAGCAGTGTAGGAGGGGTCGGGGACATTCAGTACTTC. Translating it yields CASSVGGVGDIQYF. The chain employs TRBV6-5 and TRBJ2-4; D is possibly TRBD2 (6 bases). Germline V gives CDR1 MNHEY, CDR2 SVGAGI. The CDR3 has 14 amino acids. V dropped 5 bases and J dropped 8 bases, with 16 bases sitting between them.

The chain employs TRBV9 and TRBJ2-3; D is possibly TRBD1 or TRBD2 (6 bases each). Trimming pared 0 bases from V and 2 bases from J, leaving 10 bases between. The CDR3 length is 15 residues. CDR1 and CDR2 (germline): SGDLS, YYNGEE. CDR3 coding DNA: TGTGCCAGCAGCGTAGCGGGGGCTTTCACAGATACGCAGTATTTT. This translates into CASSVAGAFTDTQYF.

The chain links TRBV2 to TRBJ2-2, with D possibly being TRBD1 (6 bases). Between the trimmed V and J ends, which lost 1 base and 2 bases, there was a span of 11 bases. Germline lookup yields CDR1 SNHLY and CDR2 FYNNEI. CDR3 length: 16 residues. The DNA for the CDR3 is TGTGCCAGCAGTGAAGTACGACAGGTCAACACCGGGGAGCTGTTTTTT. Translation gives CASSEVRQVNTGELFF.

This chain connects TRBV4-1 to TRBJ2-7; 8 nucleotides align to TRBD1. CDR1 MGHRA and CDR2 YSYEKL come from the germline V gene. The V and J ends lost 4 bases and 1 base, in that order; junction bases with no gene match: 3. The CDR3 is 14 residues long. The CDR3 region has the DNA TGCGCCAGCAGCCTGGGGACAGGTTCCTACGAGCAGTACTTC. Amino acids: CASSLGTGSYEQYF.

The chain joins TRBV5-6 to TRBJ2-7; TRBD2 might be the D (7 bases). Deletions cut 7 bases from V and 2 bases from J, with 16 bases between. The CDR3 consists of 14 residues. The V gene's germline CDR1 is SGHDT and CDR2 YYEEEE. The CDR3 nucleotides read TGTGCCAGCGGCGGGGGCGGAGCCACCTACGAGCAGTACTTC. The encoded protein is CASGGGGATYEQYF.

This clone was detected only once. The chain has TRBV7-9 and TRBJ2-1; the D gene is possibly TRBD2 (6 bases). This CDR3 spans 12 amino acids. The V and J ends lost 5 bases and 9 bases respectively, with 11 bases between them. The V gene's germline CDR1 is SEHNR and CDR2 FQNEAQ (reference sequence). The CDR3 DNA sequence: TGTGCCAGCAGCCCCACCGGGGGTGAGCAGTTCTTC. This sequence encodes CASSPTGGEQFF.

V usage is TRBV2 and J usage is TRBJ1-5; the D gene is possibly TRBD1 (6 bases). Trimming removed 8 bases from V and 4 bases from J, with 18 bases in between. Germline values: CDR1 SNHLY, CDR2 FYNNEI. This CDR3 region has 15 residues. CDR3 residues: CASDEGVTLNQPQHF. As DNA, the CDR3 is TGTGCCAGCGATGAGGGGGTCACCCTAAATCAGCCCCAGCATTTT.

J is TRBJ2-7 and V is TRBV25-1, with TRBD1 identical over 10 bases. Trimming at V came to 4 bases and at J to 4 bases, leaving 7 bases not matched to a gene. The length of the CDR3 is 15 residues. Germline assignment: CDR1 MGHDK and CDR2 SYGVNS. This CDR3 reads CASSAPDRGRYEQYF. DNA of the CDR3: TGTGCCAGCAGTGCCCCTGACAGGGGGCGGTACGAGCAGTACTTC.

This sequence joins TRBV14 and TRBJ2-7, with TRBD2 matching 11 bases. With 1 base clipped from V and 7 bases from J, the junction kept 6 bases outside the gene matches. Germline V lookup: CDR1 SGHDN, CDR2 FVKESK. This CDR3 is 15 amino acids long. This chain's CDR3 is CASSQGLAGPWEQYF. CDR3 bases: TGTGCCAGCAGCCAAGGACTAGCGGGACCTTGGGAGCAGTACTTC.

The chain employs TRBV19 and TRBJ1-3, with TRBD1 matching over 7 bases. The germline gives CDR1 LNHDA, CDR2 SQIVND (reference sequence). V gave up 7 bases and J gave up 3 bases; unmatched junction bases: 15. The CDR3 contains 17 residues. The CDR3 DNA reads as TGTGCCAGTATTGGGGCAGGGGGAGCCGTTTATGGAAACACCATATATTTT. The encoded protein is CASIGAGGAVYGNTIYF.

Comment on this clone: Other DNA sequences within the sample encode an identical CDR3. In nucleotides, the CDR3 is TGTGCCTGGAGTGTTGGGGCCACAGGGGGCGAGGAGACCCAGTACTTC. Its translation is CAWSVGATGGEETQYF. This chain uses TRBV30 with TRBJ2-5; 9 bases are shared with TRBD1. Germline V gene data show CDR1 as GTSNPN and CDR2 as SVGIG (reference sequence). CDR3 length equals 16 residues. Germline trimming cut 0 bases from V and 5 bases from J; bases unmatched to any gene: 10.

The chain couples TRBV11-1 to TRBJ2-7, with 8 bases matching TRBD1. The CDR3 runs to 12 residues. The germline V gene has CDR1 SGHAT and CDR2 FQDESV (reference sequence). The V gene end was trimmed by 5 bases and the J gene end by 7 bases; junction bases not matched to a gene: 4. The CDR3 region is CASSTTGVEQYF. The CDR3 DNA follows: TGTGCCAGCAGCACGACAGGGGTTGAGCAGTACTTC.

V usage is TRBV19 and J usage is TRBJ1-4; D remains unclear. V lost 7 bases, J lost 4 bases, and 7 bases lay in between. The germline V gene encodes CDR1 LNHDA and CDR2 SQIVND (reference sequence). The CDR3 is 12 amino acids. The CDR3 protein is CASKQSNEKLFF. CDR3 nucleotide sequence: TGTGCCAGTAAGCAGAGTAATGAAAAACTGTTTTTT.

The V and J genes are TRBV7-9 and TRBJ2-5; D tentatively reads TRBD1 or TRBD2 (5 bases each). This CDR3 region has 13 residues. Germline-derived CDR1 and CDR2 are SEHNR and FQNEAQ (reference sequence). Trimming left V 7 bases short and J 3 bases short, with 12 bases between. CDR3 protein: CASILGTEETQYF. CDR3 sequence (DNA): TGTGCCAGCATCCTAGGGACCGAAGAGACCCAGTACTTC.

The J gene is TRBJ2-1, the V gene TRBV13, with TRBD1 matching over 7 bases. V trimming: 5 bases; J trimming: 0 bases; junction bases outside the gene matches: 4. CDR1 is PRHDT and CDR2 is FYEKMQ in the germline V gene (reference sequence). The CDR3 totals 15 residues. CDR3 region: CASSQGDNSYNEQFF. For the CDR3, the DNA is TGTGCCAGCAGCCAGGGGGACAACTCCTACAATGAGCAGTTCTTC.